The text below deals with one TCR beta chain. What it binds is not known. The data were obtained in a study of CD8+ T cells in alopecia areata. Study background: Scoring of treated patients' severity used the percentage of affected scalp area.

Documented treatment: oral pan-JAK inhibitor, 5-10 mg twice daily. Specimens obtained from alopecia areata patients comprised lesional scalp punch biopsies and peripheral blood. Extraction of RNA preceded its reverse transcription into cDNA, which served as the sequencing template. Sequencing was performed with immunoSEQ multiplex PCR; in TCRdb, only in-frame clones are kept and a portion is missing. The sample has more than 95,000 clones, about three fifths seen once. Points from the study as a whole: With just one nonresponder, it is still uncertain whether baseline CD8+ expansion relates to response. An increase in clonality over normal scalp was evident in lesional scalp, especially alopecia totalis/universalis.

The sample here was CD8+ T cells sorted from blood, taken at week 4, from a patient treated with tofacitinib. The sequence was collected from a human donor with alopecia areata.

CDR3 coding DNA: TGTGCCAGCTCACCACGGGAGGGGGATCCCTACGAGCAGTACTTC. Its protein product is CASSPREGDPYEQYF. The chain couples TRBV18 to TRBJ2-7, with a possible D match to TRBD2 (7 bases). Trimming cost V 1 base and J 2 bases, with 12 bases left between them. Germline CDR1 is KGHSH and CDR2 is LQKENI. CDR3 size: 15 residues.